This is a list of T cell receptor beta chains from one sample in a study of blood T cell repertoires in COVID-19. Repertoires were generated with immunoSEQ multiplex PCR, while TCRdb's copy carries only in-frame clones and drops some. The sample contains about 180,000 clones, over 75% of which appear only once. Source material: peripheral blood. The receptors shown here come from a man in his fifties or sixties with acute or convalescent COVID-19. CDR3s leave out the opening cysteine and the closing phenylalanine or tryptophan. The order of the fields is V gene, clone size, CDR3 protein. Clone size is stated in some rows and not others, as once, few, many or a class when expanded.

>TRBV6-6|-
ASSPREVLSGNTIY
>TRBV19|-
ASATSGITGETQY
>TRBV23-1|-
ARETGVIVRGRRSDTQY
>TRBV2|-
ASSYQGPGYEQY
>TRBV9|-
ASSPSGTGERQPQH
>TRBV7-2|-
ASSLGGDRVSNYGYT
>TRBV27|once
ASRPKGDSVVAGGNEQF
>TRBV7-6|-
ASSRAGVGEQY
>TRBV5-1|-
ASSLVDSTPDTQY
>TRBV5-6|-
ASSLYQAMNTGELF
>TRBV21-1|-
ASSTGQGKF
>TRBV3-1/TRBV3-2|medium-sized
ASSRLRGELF
>TRBV27|-
ASTDVGEANTGELF
>TRBV19|-
ASSQAYSTDTQY
>TRBV5-5|-
ASSLVGTANTGELF
>TRBV3-1/TRBV3-2|-
ASSSYRAANTEAF
>TRBV27|-
ASSSTRRQLYEQY
>TRBV19|-
ASTGRGGTGELF
>TRBV28|-
ASSATGTGNQPQH
>TRBV20-1|-
SATRNYGYT
>TRBV18|-
ASSPSTGPGAEAF
>TRBV9|once
ASSVVREARYEQY
>TRBV6-5|once
ASSPRTGNEKLF
>TRBV28|-
ASSLGREQY
>TRBV15|-
ATSGGGGNQPQH
>TRBV7-2|-
ASSLATSGGSYEQY
>TRBV28|-
ASSPRGGGADTQY
>TRBV5-1|-
ASSLDDRAGELF
>TRBV18|-
ASSPWTAEYNEQF
>TRBV19|-
ASSKIPGQGTRGSEAF
>TRBV7-9|-
ASSLAGGPSYEQY
>TRBV7-2|-
ASSEGTGGSYEQY
>TRBV27|-
ASSRGATGELF
>TRBV9|-
ASSPQLAGNYNEQF
>TRBV5-6|-
ASSPGTVTQY
>TRBV18|-
ASSPFQGGITEAF
>TRBV7-2|-
ASSSTSGAYEQY
>TRBV19|few
ASTPVAGRGYT
>TRBV28|-
ASSLSDRAYNEQF
>TRBV9|-
ASSAAGTAYNEQF
>TRBV6-5|-
ASSRGSGGYT
>TRBV6-1|few
ASSGTGTGGSYEQY
>TRBV6-1|once
ASSETLGGPNSNQPQH
>TRBV28|-
ASSLWAGGGNEQF
>TRBV5-1|-
ASSFSSWGGYNEQF
>TRBV3-1/TRBV3-2|-
ASSQDPPGGEAYT
>TRBV9|-
ASSRSSGQLQAEAF
>TRBV5-1|-
ASSTTVSTRNNEQF
>TRBV2|-
ASSKGGRYEQY
>TRBV11-2|-
ASSLAPGTSGRDEQF
>TRBV7-2|-
ASSLDISNQPQH
>TRBV29-1|-
SVKSGGTHSGNTIY